Listed here are 31 T cell receptor beta chains from one sample, sequenced in a study of control samples from healthy donors and cancer patients. TCRdb's copy holds only in-frame clones and misses some; the assay was immunoSEQ multiplex PCR. Of under 85,000 clones listed, roughly 82% are singletons. The sequencing sample was made of PBMCs. Receptors were obtained from a woman in her forties or fifties with lung cancer.

Only one count was recorded for this clone. The chain recombines TRBV7-6 with TRBJ1-1, with D perhaps TRBD1 (5 bases). This CDR3 region has 16 residues. V gave up 0 bases and J gave up 1 base, with 12 bases separating them. CDR1 is SGHVS, CDR2 FNYEAQ, per germline. The CDR3 protein is CASSLAPDSSNTEAFF. The CDR3 DNA sequence: TGTGCCAGCAGCTTAGCTCCAGACAGCTCGAACACTGAAGCTTTCTTT.

The gene calls are TRBV19 and TRBJ1-2; D is possibly TRBD1 (5 bases). Deletions cut 6 bases from V and 1 base from J, with 12 bases between. In germline, CDR1 is LNHDA, CDR2 SQIVND (reference sequence). The CDR3 runs to 14 residues. CDR3 DNA: TGTGCCAGTAGACTAGAGGGGTTTAACTATGGCTACACCTTC. Translating gives CASRLEGFNYGYTF. The full variable domain, its missing parts supplied by reference TRBV19 and TRBJ1-2, is DGGITQSPKYLFRKEGQNVTLSCEQNLNHDAMYWYRQDPGQGLRLIYYSQIVNDFQKGDIAEGYSVSREKKESFPLTVTSAQKNPTAFYLCASRLEGFNYGYTFGSGTRLTVV.

The chain uses TRBV7-3 and TRBJ2-3, with D perhaps matching TRBD1 (6 bases). Trimming cost V 5 bases and J 5 bases, with 11 bases left between them. From germline, CDR1 is SGHTA and CDR2 FQGTGA. The CDR3 is made up of 13 amino acids. The DNA of the CDR3 is TGTGCCAGCAGCCCACACAGGGTAGATACGCAGTATTTT. It yields the protein CASSPHRVDTQYF. Full variable domain (outside the CDR3, taken from reference TRBV7-3 and TRBJ2-3): GAGVSQTPSNKVTEKGKYVELRCDPISGHTALYWYRQSLGQGPEFLIYFQGTGAADDSGLPNDRFFAVRPEGSVSTLKIQRTERGDSAVYLCASSPHRVDTQYFGPGTRLTVL.

The CDR3 DNA sequence: TGTGCCAGCAGTGGATATAATGAGCAGTTCTTC. This encodes CASSGYNEQFF. The rearrangement links TRBV2 to TRBJ2-1; D gene ambiguous. The CDR3 length is 11 residues. The V end lost 4 bases, the J end lost 7 bases, and 5 bases lay between the germline ends. The V gene's germline CDR1 is SNHLY and CDR2 FYNNEI.

The V and J genes are TRBV12-5 and TRBJ2-2; D is uncertain. CDR3 length equals 10 residues. The V and J ends lost 5 bases and 8 bases respectively, with 3 bases between them. Germline-derived CDR1 and CDR2 are LGHNT and FRNRAP. CDR3 loop: CASGRGELFF. Here the CDR3 DNA reads TGTGCTAGTGGTAGGGGGGAGCTGTTTTTT.

The chain links TRBV3-1 (or the pseudogene TRBV3-2) to TRBJ1-2, with D tentatively TRBD1 (5 bases). The CDR3 length is 14 residues. V was clipped by 3 bases and J by 2 bases, with 10 bases between them. Germline CDR1 is LGHDT and CDR2 is YNNKEL (reference sequence). This CDR3 reads CASSHPTANYGYTF. CDR3 DNA sequence: TGTGCCAGCAGCCACCCGACAGCAAACTATGGCTACACCTTC.

The chain recombines TRBV5-1 with TRBJ2-7; no clear D gene. This CDR3 has 15 amino acids. CDR1 is SGHRS and CDR2 is YFSETQ in the germline V gene. The ends were cut back, 0 bases at V and 2 bases at J, with 12 bases in the middle. The CDR3: CASSLGEQATYEQYF. The CDR3 DNA sequence: TGCGCCAGCAGCTTGGGAGAGCAGGCTACCTACGAGCAGTACTTC.

CDR3 in DNA: TGTGCCAGTACCGGTTACAATGAGCAGTTCTTC. Its protein product is CASTGYNEQFF. The gene calls are TRBV19 and TRBJ2-1; no clear D gene. This CDR3 contains 11 residues. V was clipped by 7 bases and J by 4 bases, with 5 bases between them. Germline values: CDR1 LNHDA, CDR2 SQIVND (reference sequence). Full variable domain (rest looked up from reference TRBV19 and TRBJ2-1): DGGITQSPKYLFRKEGQNVTLSCEQNLNHDAMYWYRQDPGQGLRLIYYSQIVNDFQKGDIAEGYSVSREKKESFPLTVTSAQKNPTAFYLCASTGYNEQFFGPGTRLTVL.

The chain carries TRBV10-1 and TRBJ2-3; D gene ambiguous. The length of the CDR3 is 14 residues. The V end was cut by 3 bases, the J end by 1 base, with 8 bases between. Germline V gene lookup returns CDR1 WNHNN and CDR2 SYGVQD (reference sequence). CDR3 coding DNA: TGCGCCAGCAGTGATGTTAGCCGCACAGATACGCAGTATTTT. The encoded protein is CASSDVSRTDTQYF.

Comments on this clone: One end of the junction is discordant with germline, which a read error may explain. The chain combines TRBV5-4 with TRBJ1-2; 7 bases map to TRBD1. Germline V gives CDR1 SGHNT, CDR2 YYREEE (reference sequence). The CDR3 length is 15 residues. The CDR3 sequence: CASSRGDSPNYGYTF. The CDR3 DNA is TGTGCCAGCAGCCGGGGGGACAGCCCTAATTATGGCTACACCTTC.

The J gene is TRBJ1-1, the V gene TRBV18; 7 nucleotides align to TRBD1. J lost 1 base, V lost 6 bases, and 8 bases had no gene match. The CDR3 totals 15 residues. Germline V gene lookup returns CDR1 KGHSH and CDR2 LQKENI. CDR3 DNA sequence: TGTGCCAGCTCGATCGTACAGGGGCCGAACACTGAAGCTTTCTTT. Its translation: CASSIVQGPNTEAFF.

This clone was counted only a few times. The V and J genes are TRBV14 and TRBJ2-3; 9 positions match TRBD1. V shed 4 bases and J 6 bases; nucleotides not matched to a gene: 8. The CDR3 is 15 amino acids. From germline, CDR1 is SGHDN and CDR2 FVKESK. The CDR3 spells CASSPGQGQGDTQYF. Written as DNA, the CDR3 is TGTGCCAGCAGCCCAGGACAGGGGCAAGGGGATACGCAGTATTTT.

The chain couples TRBV29-1 to TRBJ2-7, with D possibly being TRBD2 (5 bases). CDR3 length: 11 amino acids. The V gene's germline CDR1 is SQVTM and CDR2 ANQGSEA. V was pared by 3 bases and J by 9 bases, with 12 bases between. The CDR3 protein is CSVDEDRGQYF. In DNA form, the CDR3 reads TGCAGCGTTGACGAAGACCGGGGGCAGTACTTC.

The V and J genes are TRBV6-5 and TRBJ1-2; tentatively, D is TRBD1 (5 bases). V lost 4 bases and J lost 4, with 10 bases in between. In germline, CDR1 is MNHEY, CDR2 SVGAGI. The CDR3 extends over 13 amino acids. CDR3 coding DNA: TGTGCCAGCAGTTCGGAGGGACGCTATGGCTACACCTTC. Translated, it gives CASSSEGRYGYTF.

The count of this clone is one. The chain combines TRBV28 with TRBJ2-7; D may be TRBD2 (5 bases). The V gene's germline CDR1 is MDHEN and CDR2 SYDVKM. V was clipped by 4 bases and J by 2 bases, with 15 bases between them. The CDR3 has 15 residues. CDR3 protein: CASSYKIYGTYEQYF. DNA of the CDR3: TGTGCCAGCAGTTATAAGATTTACGGGACCTACGAGCAGTACTTC.

This clone was found a few times. This chain links TRBV2 with TRBJ1-2; unclear D gene. Trimming shortened V by 7 bases and J by 4 bases, and 16 bases separated the two germline ends. Germline CDR1 is SNHLY and CDR2 is FYNNEI. CDR3 length: 14 amino acids. CDR3 in amino acids: CASTEGDGTYGYTF. CDR3 in DNA: TGTGCCAGCACCGAGGGAGATGGAACCTATGGCTACACCTTC.

The rearrangement uses TRBV6-5 and TRBJ1-2; 10 bases align to TRBD1. V lost 6 bases to trimming and J lost 4 bases; unmatched junction nucleotides: 5. CDR1 is MNHEY and CDR2 is SVGAGI in the germline V gene. The CDR3 covers 14 residues. Here the CDR3 DNA reads TGTGCCAGCAGAGACAGGGGGCTTACCTATGGCTACACCTTC. Protein sequence: CASRDRGLTYGYTF.

This clone was detected a few times. The genes are TRBV6-2 or TRBV6-3 and TRBJ2-7; D not certain. Germline V gene sequence: CDR1 MNHEY, CDR2 SVGEGT. The ends were cut back, 4 bases at V and 7 bases at J, with 14 bases in the middle. The CDR3 runs to 13 residues. The CDR3: CASSSGRVGEQYF. The CDR3 DNA sequence: TGTGCCAGCAGTTCAGGACGGGTCGGGGAGCAGTACTTC.

The chain employs TRBV30 and TRBJ2-2; no reliable D call. This CDR3 has 12 residues. V was pared by 0 bases and J by 7 bases, with 6 bases between. Germline CDR1 GTSNPN, CDR2 SVGIG (reference sequence). CDR3 sequence reads: CAWSVHGGELFF. Written as DNA, the CDR3 is TGTGCCTGGAGTGTACATGGCGGGGAGCTGTTTTTT.

This rearrangement joins TRBV5-1 to TRBJ1-1, with D perhaps matching TRBD1 (5 bases). CDR3 length equals 13 residues. Trimming shortened V by 4 bases and J by 1 base, and 8 bases separated the two germline ends. Per the germline V gene, CDR1 is SGHRS and CDR2 is YFSETQ. The CDR3, as DNA: TGCGCCAGCAGCGCCGGGGCGAACACTGAAGCTTTCTTT. Amino acids: CASSAGANTEAFF.

The chain links TRBV29-1 to TRBJ1-1; D not certain. Germline V CDR1 and CDR2: SQVTM, ANQGSEA. There are 11 residues in the CDR3. Trimming took 3 bases from V and 5 from J, leaving 7 bases between them. The CDR3 bases are TGCAGCGTTGACGGCCCTACTGAAGCTTTCTTT. Encoded protein: CSVDGPTEAFF.

The gene calls are TRBV18 and TRBJ2-2; TRBD2 aligns across 9 bases. V was pared by 8 bases and J by 4 bases, with 14 bases of the junction left unmatched. The germline V gene has CDR1 KGHSH and CDR2 LQKENI. The CDR3 is made up of 17 amino acids. As DNA, the CDR3 is TGTGCCAGCACCGAATCCGGGACTAGCTTGGCCACCGGGGAGCTGTTTTTT. Protein: CASTESGTSLATGELFF.

This clone was counted once. The gene calls are TRBV9 and TRBJ2-3; 7 bases match TRBD2. Germline CDR1 SGDLS, CDR2 YYNGEE. The CDR3 consists of 16 residues. V lost 1 base to trimming and J lost 2 bases; unmatched junction nucleotides: 7. CDR3 sequence (DNA): TGTGCCAGCAGCGTACTTGGTGGGGGGGACACAGATACGCAGTATTTT. It yields the protein CASSVLGGGDTDTQYF. Based on the CDR3 plus reference TRBV9 and TRBJ2-3, the full variable domain is DSGVTQTPKHLITATGQRVTLRCSPRSGDLSVYWYQQSLDQGLQFLIQYYNGEERAKGNILERFSAQQFPDLHSELNLSSLELGDSALYFCASSVLGGGDTDTQYFGPGTRLTVL.

The chain uses TRBV29-1 and TRBJ2-7, with D unclear. The CDR3 totals 12 residues. From germline, CDR1 is SQVTM and CDR2 ANQGSEA. The ends were cut back, 0 bases at V and 2 bases at J, with 5 bases in the middle. CDR3 bases: TGCAGCGTTGAAGACCCACCCTACGAGCAGTACTTC. This translates into CSVEDPPYEQYF.

The chain links TRBV19 to TRBJ1-1, with D unresolved. The germline gives CDR1 LNHDA, CDR2 SQIVND (reference sequence). Between the trimmed V and J ends, which lost 3 bases and 2 bases, there was a span of 10 bases. This CDR3 is 14 amino acids long. CDR3 sequence reads: CASSMWGTNTEAFF. The CDR3 DNA follows: TGTGCCAGTAGTATGTGGGGAACCAACACTGAAGCTTTCTTT.

The CDR3 loop is CASSSRLAGGPVNEQFF. In DNA, the CDR3 is TGTGCCAGCAGCTCCAGACTAGCGGGGGGGCCAGTAAATGAGCAGTTCTTC. The chain joins TRBV7-2 to TRBJ2-1; TRBD2 agrees at 14 bases. Germline V lookup: CDR1 SGHTA, CDR2 FQGNSA. The CDR3 contains 17 residues. The junction had 9 bases not matched to a gene; V was cut back by 4 bases and J by 7 bases.

V gene TRBV3-1 (or the pseudogene TRBV3-2) combines with J gene TRBJ2-3; the match to TRBD1 covers 11 bases. Losses at the gene ends were 4 bases for V and 5 bases for J; bases not matched to a gene: 8. CDR1 LGHDT and CDR2 YNNKEL come from the germline V gene (reference sequence). This CDR3 has 16 amino acids. CDR3 nucleotides: TGTGCCAGCAGCCCCCCGCGGACAGGGGGCGTAGATACGCAGTATTTT. As protein: CASSPPRTGGVDTQYF.

This clone was counted once. At one end the junction does not follow the germline gene, possibly because of a read error. The chain employs TRBV3-1 (or the pseudogene TRBV3-2) and TRBJ2-5, with unresolved D. Germline-derived CDR1 and CDR2 are LGHDT and YNNKEL (reference sequence). This CDR3 spans 12 amino acids. The CDR3 reads CASSHWQGTQYF. The CDR3 bases are TGTGCCAGCAGCCACTGGCAAGGGACCCAGTACTTC.

The gene calls are TRBV9 and TRBJ1-2; D not certain. V was clipped by 0 bases and J by 1 base, with 10 bases between them. This CDR3 comprises 15 residues. Per germline, CDR1 SGDLS and CDR2 YYNGEE. The CDR3 loop is CASSVGGGLNYGYTF. Written as DNA, the CDR3 is TGTGCCAGCAGCGTAGGGGGAGGACTTAACTATGGCTACACCTTC.

The chain couples TRBV5-1 to TRBJ2-7; D is unresolved. Trimming left V 4 bases short and J 2 bases short, with 13 bases between. Germline V gene lookup returns CDR1 SGHRS and CDR2 YFSETQ. CDR3 length: 14 amino acids. Here the CDR3 reads CASSIGGVTYEQYF. CDR3 nucleotides: TGCGCCAGCAGCATAGGCGGCGTTACCTACGAGCAGTACTTC.

The gene calls are TRBV20-1 and TRBJ1-2, with unresolved D. Per the germline V gene, CDR1 is DFQATT and CDR2 is SNEGSKA (reference sequence). There are 11 residues in the CDR3. V dropped 3 bases and J dropped 6 bases, with 8 bases sitting between them. The CDR3 region is CSASRRDGYTF. CDR3 DNA sequence: TGCAGTGCTAGTCGCCGTGATGGCTACACCTTC.